The entry that follows covers one T cell receptor beta chain sequence. Unique molecular identifiers were attached to individual cDNA molecules within the library. One entry per CDR3 protein, called by TCRdb with MiXCR from the RACE reads. The sample has about 140,000 distinct CDR3 sequences, about 11% seen once. This specimen comes from a study of human T cells and chemical hapten exposure. Study-wide context: Small discrepancies in pooled library volume mainly accounted for the varying TCR yields per sample.

Regarding time point: patch test 2, 6 weeks after DPC sensitization. The treatment denotes: therapeutic diphenylcyclopropenone sensitization with weekly scalp DPC. Prior to application of each patch test, blood was drawn. Each donor was an alopecia patient between 18 and 70 years of age who qualified for DPC. V gave up 6 bases and J gave up 3 bases; unmatched junction bases: 2. In germline, CDR1 is LNHDA, CDR2 SQIVND (reference sequence). The CDR3 spans 13 residues. This sequence originates from a woman in her fifties or sixties with alopecia areata. Some clones in this sample may be carry-over from other donors' samples. The sample was whole blood, taken in connection with sensitization to the hapten diphenylcyclopropenone (DPC). The chain couples TRBV19 to TRBJ2-5; the match to TRBD1 covers 9 bases. The CDR3 sequence is CASRRDREETQYF. In DNA form, the CDR3 reads TGTGCCAGTAGACGGGACAGGGAAGAGACCCAGTACTTC.